The 26 T cell receptor beta chains reported below all come from one sample, sequenced in a study of cytomegalovirus exposure and HLA in healthy donors. 60 Vbeta and 13 Jbeta primers were used in PCR. Generated by immunoSEQ multiplex PCR, the TCRdb table keeps only in-frame clones and is missing some. The table records approximately 100,000 clones, less than 75% of them present only once. The specimen sequenced was PBMCs. The source is a man between 40 and 49 years old in good health and CMV-seropositive.

The chain links TRBV5-1 to TRBJ2-7; 10 bases are shared with TRBD1. The V segment lost 0 bases and the J segment 2 bases; nucleotides outside the gene matches: 8. CDR3 length: 17 residues. Germline assignment: CDR1 SGHRS and CDR2 YFSETQ. The CDR3 DNA sequence: TGCGCCAGCAGCTTGGAGCTCTTTGGGACAGGGGCCTACGAGCAGTACTTC. This translates into CASSLELFGTGAYEQYF.

J is TRBJ1-5 and V is TRBV9; 7 nucleotides line up with TRBD1. There are 17 residues in the CDR3. V shed 9 bases and J 0 bases; nucleotides not matched to a gene: 15. Germline values: CDR1 SGDLS, CDR2 YYNGEE. CDR3 nucleotides: TGTGCCACCTCGGATGTGTCCGGGACAGATAGCAATCAGCCCCAGCATTTT. The encoded protein is CATSDVSGTDSNQPQHF.

The rearrangement uses TRBV7-2 and TRBJ2-3; TRBD2 aligns across 8 bases. This CDR3 comprises 17 residues. The ends lost 6 bases at V and 2 bases at J; junction bases unmatched: 13. Germline values: CDR1 SGHTA, CDR2 FQGNSA. The CDR3 region has the DNA TGTGCCAGCAGTTCCGTACTAGCGGAGCCGAACACAGATACGCAGTATTTT. Amino acid sequence: CASSSVLAEPNTDTQYF.

The gene calls are TRBV5-5 and TRBJ2-7; 8 bases line up with TRBD1. From germline, CDR1 is SGHKS and CDR2 YYEKEE (reference sequence). V lost 4 bases and J lost 3; bases outside the gene matches: 3. The CDR3 runs to 13 residues. The CDR3 is CASSGDRFYEQYV. The CDR3 nucleotides read TGTGCCAGCAGCGGGGACAGGTTCTACGAGCAGTACGTC.

The rearrangement uses TRBV28 and TRBJ1-2; TRBD1 agrees at 7 bases. CDR3 length equals 15 residues. Losses at the gene ends were 10 bases for V and 0 bases for J; bases not matched to a gene: 11. Germline V lookup: CDR1 MDHEN, CDR2 SYDVKM. The CDR3 DNA sequence: TGTGCCACCAAAGACAGGGCCGGAGCTAACTATGGCTACACCTTC. This translates into CATKDRAGANYGYTF.

This clone came up a few times. This rearrangement joins TRBV6-5 to TRBJ1-1; TRBD1 agrees at 7 bases. The CDR3 is made up of 13 amino acids. Trimming at V came to 6 bases and at J to 5 bases, leaving 6 bases not matched to a gene. Germline loops: CDR1 MNHEY, CDR2 SVGAGI. The CDR3 DNA follows: TGTGCCAGCAGCAATGCAGGGGGGACTGAAGCTTTCTTT. It is translated as CASSNAGGTEAFF.

CDR3 nucleotide sequence: TGTGCCAGCAGCTTGTTCATCACAGGCGCTAACTATGGCTACACCTTC. It is translated as CASSLFITGANYGYTF. The chain links TRBV5-5 to TRBJ1-2, with a weak D call TRBD1 (5 bases). Germline loops: CDR1 SGHKS, CDR2 YYEKEE (reference sequence). This CDR3 region has 16 residues. Trimming removed 1 base at V and 0 bases at J, with 13 bases between.

The chain recombines TRBV19 with TRBJ1-1, with D perhaps matching TRBD1 (6 bases). With 6 bases removed from V and 3 bases from J, the gap between germline ends came to 17 bases. The CDR3 length is 15 residues. Per germline, CDR1 LNHDA and CDR2 SQIVND (reference sequence). As DNA, the CDR3 is TGTGCCAGTAGCGATGGGGGCATGGTGGACACTGAAGCTTTCTTT. Protein sequence: CASSDGGMVDTEAFF.

CDR3 in amino acids: CASRRDRVNEQFF. CDR3 in DNA: TGTGCCAGCAGAAGGGACAGGGTCAATGAGCAGTTCTTC. The chain joins TRBV5-4 to TRBJ2-1; 9 bases align to TRBD1. The CDR3 has 13 amino acids. V was clipped by 5 bases and J by 6 bases; unmatched bases: 3. Germline-derived CDR1 and CDR2 are SGHNT and YYREEE (reference sequence).

The chain recombines TRBV5-1 with TRBJ1-1, with D perhaps TRBD1 (6 bases). This CDR3 region has 17 residues. Trimming stripped 2 bases from V and 0 bases from J, with 17 bases between. The germline CDR1 and CDR2 sequences are SGHRS and YFSETQ. The CDR3 reads CASSFSTGTKMNTEAFF. The CDR3 DNA reads TGCGCCAGCAGCTTTTCGACAGGAACCAAAATGAACACTGAAGCTTTCTTT.

In its sample, this clone was seen once. The chain is built from TRBV7-3 and TRBJ2-1; 13 bases are a match to TRBD2. Germline trimming cut 0 bases from V and 8 bases from J; bases unmatched to any gene: 7. The CDR3 loop spans 17 amino acids. The germline V gene has CDR1 SGHTA and CDR2 FQGTGA. CDR3 sequence reads: CASSLTGGTSGNDEQFF. CDR3 DNA sequence: TGTGCCAGCAGCTTAACTGGCGGGACTAGCGGGAATGATGAGCAGTTCTTC.

The rearrangement links TRBV2 to TRBJ1-1, with TRBD1 as a possible D gene (5 bases). Trimming pared 1 base from V and 0 bases from J, leaving 12 bases between. This CDR3 contains 16 residues. The V gene's germline CDR1 is SNHLY and CDR2 FYNNEI. For the CDR3, the DNA is TGTGCCAGCAGTGAAGGCGGGGGAGGGATGAACACTGAAGCTTTCTTT. It specifies CASSEGGGGMNTEAFF.

V gene TRBV13 combines with J gene TRBJ2-2; 15 bases align to TRBD2. This CDR3 has 16 residues. Germline values: CDR1 PRHDT, CDR2 FYEKMQ (reference sequence). J was trimmed by 8 bases and V by 5 bases; bases with no gene match: 6. CDR3 bases: TGTGCCAGCAGCCGGAGGACTAGCGGGAGGGCTGGGGAGCTGTTTTTT. Translated: CASSRRTSGRAGELFF.

This chain joins TRBV4-2 and TRBJ1-1, with 7 nucleotides matching TRBD1. Trimming took 1 base from V and 2 from J; bases not matched to a gene: 4. CDR1 is LGHNA, CDR2 YNFKEQ, per germline. The CDR3 consists of 15 residues. The CDR3 nucleotides read TGTGCCAGCAGCCAAGGGGACAGACTAAACACTGAAGCTTTCTTT. Translated: CASSQGDRLNTEAFF.

The chain couples TRBV5-6 to TRBJ2-3, with D tentatively TRBD1 (6 bases). The germline gives CDR1 SGHDT, CDR2 YYEEEE. V was pared by 0 bases and J by 3 bases, with 14 bases between. This CDR3 has 16 amino acids. The DNA of the CDR3 is TGTGCCAGCAGCTTGGGGGCAGGGGCGGGTACAGATACGCAGTATTTT. Residues: CASSLGAGAGTDTQYF. The entire variable domain, with the rest obtained from reference TRBV5-6 and TRBJ2-3, is as follows: DAGVTQSPTHLIKTRGQQVTLRCSPKSGHDTVSWYQQALGQGPQFIFQYYEEEERQRGNFPDRFSGHQFPNYSSELNVNALLLGDSALYLCASSLGAGAGTDTQYFGPGTRLTVL.

This chain connects TRBV30 to TRBJ2-5, with D possibly TRBD2 on 5 matching bases. The CDR3 totals 13 residues. Trimming removed 2 bases at V and 2 bases at J, with 9 bases between. Looked up from germline, CDR1 is GTSNPN and CDR2 is SVGIG (reference sequence). CDR3 protein: CAWSFGNQETQYF. In DNA, the CDR3 is TGTGCCTGGAGTTTCGGGAATCAAGAGACCCAGTACTTC.

The V and J genes are TRBV5-1 and TRBJ2-1; TRBD2 matches 12 bases. J gave up 8 bases and V 4 bases, and 10 bases lay outside the gene matches. In germline, CDR1 is SGHRS, CDR2 YFSETQ. CDR3 size: 16 residues. The CDR3 region has the DNA TGCGCCAGCAGCCCCTTGACTAGCGGGAGTGGAGATGAGCAGTTCTTC. Translating it yields CASSPLTSGSGDEQFF.

V is TRBV4-1 and J is TRBJ1-2, with 9 bases matching TRBD1. This CDR3 contains 15 residues. Per germline, CDR1 MGHRA and CDR2 YSYEKL. V was clipped by 4 bases and J by 6 bases; unmatched bases: 9. The DNA of the CDR3 is TGCGCCAGCAGCCCCCTCGTGACAGGGGGGCATGGCTACACCTTC. As protein: CASSPLVTGGHGYTF.

The chain employs TRBV2 and TRBJ2-3; 8 positions match TRBD2. Germline assignment: CDR1 SNHLY and CDR2 FYNNEI. V trimming: 0 bases; J trimming: 2 bases; junction bases outside the gene matches: 7. CDR3 size: 17 residues. CDR3: CASSEAWASGPTDTQYF. DNA of the CDR3: TGTGCCAGCAGTGAAGCTTGGGCTAGCGGGCCCACAGATACGCAGTATTTT.

This chain joins TRBV11-2 and TRBJ2-2; tentatively, D is TRBD2 (6 bases). The CDR3 sequence is 15 residues long. The germline V gene has CDR1 SGHAT and CDR2 FQNNGV. Trimming shortened V by 6 bases and J by 4 bases, and 15 bases separated the two germline ends. The CDR3 is CASRFSGALTGELFF. The CDR3 DNA reads as TGTGCCAGCAGGTTTAGCGGCGCACTCACCGGGGAGCTGTTTTTT.

V usage is TRBV6-5 and J usage is TRBJ1-4; 7 bases line up with TRBD1. Germline assignment: CDR1 MNHEY and CDR2 SVGAGI. This CDR3 is built from 14 residues. Trimming removed 5 bases from V and 4 bases from J; junction bases left unmatched: 4. The CDR3 sequence is CASSDRDDNEKLFF. CDR3 DNA: TGTGCCAGCAGTGACAGGGATGATAATGAAAAACTGTTTTTT.

This chain links TRBV6-1 with TRBJ1-3, with D possibly being TRBD1 (5 bases). The V and J ends lost 7 bases and 1 base respectively, with 11 bases between them. The CDR3 runs to 14 residues. Germline lookup yields CDR1 MNHNS and CDR2 SASEGT. CDR3 in amino acids: CASNPTDSGNTIYF. CDR3 in DNA: TGTGCCAGCAACCCGACAGATTCTGGAAACACCATATATTTT.

V is TRBV2 and J is TRBJ2-3, with D possibly being TRBD2 (5 bases). The ends were cut back, 7 bases at V and 1 base at J, with 9 bases in the middle. The germline V gene has CDR1 SNHLY and CDR2 FYNNEI. This CDR3 comprises 13 residues. The CDR3: CASTAGRTDTQYF. CDR3 coding DNA: TGTGCCAGCACTGCGGGCCGCACAGATACGCAGTATTTT.

Notes on this clone: An end of the junction differs from the germline gene, which may be a read error. The V gene is TRBV7-9, the J gene TRBJ1-2; TRBD1 aligns across 7 bases. Germline V gene sequence: CDR1 SEHNR, CDR2 FQNEAQ (reference sequence). This CDR3 has 13 residues. The CDR3 loop is CSSSRQGDYGYTF. The CDR3 nucleotides read TGTTCCAGCTCCCGTCAGGGGGACTATGGCTACACCTTC.

The CDR3 coding sequence is TGTGCCAGCAGTATACAGGGGGCGAACACCGGGGAGCTGTTTTTT. Translated, it gives CASSIQGANTGELFF. This chain joins TRBV27 and TRBJ2-2, with TRBD1 matching 8 bases. This CDR3 region has 15 residues. From germline, CDR1 is MNHEY and CDR2 SMNVEV (reference sequence). The junction had 2 bases not matched to a gene; V was cut back by 5 bases and J by 0 bases.

The chain recombines TRBV28 with TRBJ1-1; the match to TRBD1 covers 8 bases. J lost 5 bases, V lost 2 bases, and 7 bases had no gene match. The CDR3 has 15 residues. The V gene's germline CDR1 is MDHEN and CDR2 SYDVKM. The DNA of the CDR3 is TGTGCCAGCAGTTTACCCGACAGGGGAGGGACTGAAGCTTTCTTT. Its protein product is CASSLPDRGGTEAFF.